What follows are 21 T cell receptor beta chains derived from one specimen sequenced in a study of blood T cell repertoires in COVID-19. Data came from immunoSEQ multiplex PCR; TCRdb stores just in-frame clones and leaves some out. The profile shows fewer than 250,000 clones, roughly 82% of them singletons. Sequenced input: peripheral blood. The receptors were sampled from a woman between 70 and 85 years old with acute or convalescent COVID-19.

In DNA, the CDR3 is TGTGCCACCAGTGATCCGCGCACCGGGGAGCTGTTTTTT. Amino acids: CATSDPRTGELFF. The chain has TRBV24-1 and TRBJ2-2; D is undetermined. The CDR3 extends over 13 amino acids. The germline V gene encodes CDR1 KGHDR and CDR2 SFDVKD. The V gene lost 3 bases and the J gene lost 4 bases, with 5 bases spanning the gap.

This clone was observed a handful of times. This chain connects TRBV7-2 to TRBJ1-6; 9 bases map to TRBD1. Losses at the gene ends were 5 bases for V and 2 bases for J; bases not matched to a gene: 7. CDR3 length: 17 amino acids. Germline CDR1 SGHTA, CDR2 FQGNSA. The CDR3 protein is CASSGAGTGTYNSPLHF. CDR3 nucleotide sequence: TGTGCCAGCAGCGGAGCTGGGACAGGGACCTATAATTCACCCCTCCACTTT.

This clone was recorded once. V and J are TRBV5-1 and TRBJ1-5; possibly TRBD1 for D (6 bases). This CDR3 spans 14 amino acids. Germline values: CDR1 SGHRS, CDR2 YFSETQ. Trimming stripped 0 bases from V and 6 bases from J, with 10 bases between. CDR3 region: CASSLASGAQPQHF. CDR3 coding DNA: TGCGCCAGCAGCTTGGCGTCAGGGGCTCAGCCCCAGCATTTT.

The chain has TRBV3-1 (or the pseudogene TRBV3-2) and TRBJ2-1, with 14 bases matching TRBD2. The CDR3 is made up of 15 amino acids. Germline V gene lookup returns CDR1 LGHDT and CDR2 YNNKEL (reference sequence). V shed 4 bases and J 8 bases; nucleotides not matched to a gene: 4. The CDR3 DNA sequence: TGTGCCAGCAGCCCGACTAGCGGGGGGGCAGATGAGCAGTTCTTC. It specifies CASSPTSGGADEQFF.

CDR3 protein: CASSPTGITEAFF. The CDR3 nucleotides are TGCGCCAGCAGCCCGACAGGGATCACTGAAGCTTTCTTT. This chain uses TRBV5-1 with TRBJ1-1; 7 positions agree with TRBD1. J lost 4 bases, V lost 4 bases, and 4 bases had no gene match. This CDR3 spans 13 amino acids. Looked up from germline, CDR1 is SGHRS and CDR2 is YFSETQ.

CDR3 amino acids: CASSQEGGAKSPLHF. CDR3 DNA sequence: TGTGCCAGCAGCCAAGAGGGGGGGGCGAAGTCACCCCTCCACTTT. This chain connects TRBV3-1 (or the pseudogene TRBV3-2) to TRBJ1-6; D may be TRBD1 (6 bases). V lost 0 bases, J lost 10 bases, and 13 bases lay in between. The CDR3 is made up of 15 amino acids. CDR1 LGHDT and CDR2 YNNKEL come from the germline V gene (reference sequence).

The CDR3 here is CASSLEGAEQPQHF. In DNA, the CDR3 is TGCGCCAGCAGCTTGGAGGGGGCAGAGCAGCCCCAGCATTTT. The rearrangement links TRBV5-1 to TRBJ1-5, with 7 bases lining up with TRBD1. The length of the CDR3 is 14 residues. Germline V gene data show CDR1 as SGHRS and CDR2 as YFSETQ. Trimming removed 0 bases from V and 7 bases from J; junction bases left unmatched: 4.

The J gene is TRBJ1-1, the V gene TRBV23-1; perhaps TRBD1 as D (6 bases). TRBV23-1 is noted as an ORF with a role that remains uncertain. With 3 bases removed from V and 1 base from J, the gap between germline ends came to 27 bases. The CDR3 runs 20 residues. CDR3 protein: CASSQPNKKGGYWTNTEAFF. The CDR3 DNA is TGCGCCAGCAGTCAGCCCAACAAGAAAGGGGGTTACTGGACGAACACTGAAGCTTTCTTT.

The rearrangement joins TRBV5-1 to TRBJ1-3, with TRBD1 identical over 11 bases. With V trimmed by 4 bases and J by 4 bases, 7 bases remained unmatched. There are 16 residues in the CDR3. The germline CDR1 and CDR2 sequences are SGHRS and YFSETQ. CDR3 DNA sequence: TGCGCCAGCAGCCCCCTTGGACAGGGGGCAGGAAACACCATATATTTT. Translating it yields CASSPLGQGAGNTIYF.

V usage is TRBV28 and J usage is TRBJ1-5; 7 nucleotides agree with TRBD1. The CDR3 totals 14 residues. The V gene's germline CDR1 is MDHEN and CDR2 SYDVKM. V was pared by 3 bases and J by 10 bases, with 9 bases of the junction left unmatched. The CDR3 loop is CASSLYRGISPQHF. In DNA form, the CDR3 reads TGTGCCAGCAGTTTGTACAGGGGAATCAGCCCCCAGCATTTT.

The CDR3 DNA sequence: TGTGCCAGCAGCTTAGAAGGCGGCTACGAGCAGTACTTC. Translation: CASSLEGGYEQYF. The rearrangement joins TRBV7-2 to TRBJ2-7; no firm D call. From germline, CDR1 is SGHTA and CDR2 FQGNSA. V was shortened by 1 base and J by 3 bases, with 7 bases between the two germline ends. CDR3 length: 13 residues.

Comment on this clone: Different DNA sequences within this sample yield the same CDR3. V and J are TRBV7-2 and TRBJ2-7; D call uncertain. The CDR3 loop spans 11 amino acids. CDR1 and CDR2 from the germline V gene are SGHTA and FQGNSA. The ends were cut back, 5 bases at V and 4 bases at J, with 6 bases in the middle. CDR3 DNA sequence: TGTGCCAGCAGCCGAGCTTACGAGCAGTACTTC. This sequence encodes CASSRAYEQYF.

The chain combines TRBV4-1 with TRBJ1-5; D is perhaps TRBD1 (5 bases). The CDR3 has 16 amino acids. The V end lost 0 bases, the J end lost 7 bases, and 16 bases lay between the germline ends. Germline V gene lookup returns CDR1 MGHRA and CDR2 YSYEKL. In DNA, the CDR3 is TGCGCCAGCAGCCAAGAGACTGGGGGGAACGGGCAGCCCCAGCATTTT. Translation gives CASSQETGGNGQPQHF.

V usage is TRBV19 and J usage is TRBJ2-1, with 12 bases matching TRBD1. Germline V gene sequence: CDR1 LNHDA, CDR2 SQIVND (reference sequence). V lost 4 bases to trimming and J lost 8 bases; unmatched junction nucleotides: 6. The CDR3 extends over 15 amino acids. The CDR3 DNA sequence: TGTGCCAGTAGTACGCGGGACAGGGGGCGGGATGAGCAGTTCTTC. Its protein is CASSTRDRGRDEQFF.

V gene TRBV6-6 combines with J gene TRBJ2-7; the D gene is possibly TRBD1 (5 bases). Germline loops: CDR1 MNHNY, CDR2 SVGAGI (reference sequence). The V end was cut by 4 bases, the J end by 3 bases, with 16 bases between. The CDR3 runs to 15 residues. CDR3 protein: CASSFGTGGNYEQYF. CDR3 nucleotides: TGTGCCAGCAGTTTTGGCACAGGCGGAAACTACGAGCAGTACTTC.

V and J are TRBV28 and TRBJ1-1; 7 nucleotides agree with TRBD1. Trimming at V came to 3 bases and at J to 6 bases, leaving 4 bases not matched to a gene. CDR3 length: 13 amino acids. CDR1 MDHEN and CDR2 SYDVKM come from the germline V gene. The CDR3 DNA follows: TGTGCCAGCAGTTTGAAGGGGGCTTCTGAAGCTTTCTTT. It codes for CASSLKGASEAFF.

V and J are TRBV5-1 and TRBJ2-4, with D unclear. The ends were cut back, 0 bases at V and 0 bases at J, with 7 bases in the middle. Germline values: CDR1 SGHRS, CDR2 YFSETQ. The CDR3 spans 15 residues. The DNA of the CDR3 is TGCGCCAGCAGCTTGGATACGGTAGCCAAAAACATTCAGTACTTC. This gives the protein CASSLDTVAKNIQYF.

V is TRBV9 and J is TRBJ1-5; perhaps TRBD1 as D (6 bases). Germline V CDR1 and CDR2: SGDLS, YYNGEE. This CDR3 contains 15 residues. Trimming took 5 bases from V and 5 from J, leaving 17 bases between them. The CDR3 loop is CASSQTGSVDQPQHF. CDR3 nucleotide sequence: TGTGCCAGCAGTCAGACAGGATCGGTGGATCAGCCCCAGCATTTT.

This rearrangement joins TRBV9 to TRBJ1-5; a weak D match, TRBD1 (6 bases). The CDR3 spans 14 residues. CDR1 is SGDLS, CDR2 YYNGEE, per germline. Trimming removed 4 bases from V and 7 bases from J, with 15 bases in between. The chain's CDR3 is CASSFSGAEQPQHF. CDR3 bases: TGTGCCAGCAGCTTTTCAGGGGCAGAACAGCCCCAGCATTTT.

The V and J genes are TRBV6-5 and TRBJ1-3, with 9 bases identical to TRBD1. The J segment lost 2 bases and the V segment lost 0 bases, leaving 2 bases of the junction unmatched. Germline CDR1 is MNHEY and CDR2 is SVGAGI. The CDR3 runs 16 residues. CDR3 sequence reads: CASSYSGTGTGNTIYF. For the CDR3, the DNA is TGTGCCAGCAGTTACTCCGGGACAGGGACTGGAAACACCATATATTTT.

This clone was detected a few times. CDR3 residues: CASSFDRSEKLFF. As DNA, the CDR3 is TGTGCCAGCAGTTTTGACAGGAGTGAAAAACTGTTTTTT. V is TRBV12-3 or TRBV12-4 and J is TRBJ1-4, with D possibly TRBD1 on 6 matching bases. With 3 bases removed from V and 7 bases from J, the gap between germline ends came to 9 bases. The CDR3 is 13 residues long.